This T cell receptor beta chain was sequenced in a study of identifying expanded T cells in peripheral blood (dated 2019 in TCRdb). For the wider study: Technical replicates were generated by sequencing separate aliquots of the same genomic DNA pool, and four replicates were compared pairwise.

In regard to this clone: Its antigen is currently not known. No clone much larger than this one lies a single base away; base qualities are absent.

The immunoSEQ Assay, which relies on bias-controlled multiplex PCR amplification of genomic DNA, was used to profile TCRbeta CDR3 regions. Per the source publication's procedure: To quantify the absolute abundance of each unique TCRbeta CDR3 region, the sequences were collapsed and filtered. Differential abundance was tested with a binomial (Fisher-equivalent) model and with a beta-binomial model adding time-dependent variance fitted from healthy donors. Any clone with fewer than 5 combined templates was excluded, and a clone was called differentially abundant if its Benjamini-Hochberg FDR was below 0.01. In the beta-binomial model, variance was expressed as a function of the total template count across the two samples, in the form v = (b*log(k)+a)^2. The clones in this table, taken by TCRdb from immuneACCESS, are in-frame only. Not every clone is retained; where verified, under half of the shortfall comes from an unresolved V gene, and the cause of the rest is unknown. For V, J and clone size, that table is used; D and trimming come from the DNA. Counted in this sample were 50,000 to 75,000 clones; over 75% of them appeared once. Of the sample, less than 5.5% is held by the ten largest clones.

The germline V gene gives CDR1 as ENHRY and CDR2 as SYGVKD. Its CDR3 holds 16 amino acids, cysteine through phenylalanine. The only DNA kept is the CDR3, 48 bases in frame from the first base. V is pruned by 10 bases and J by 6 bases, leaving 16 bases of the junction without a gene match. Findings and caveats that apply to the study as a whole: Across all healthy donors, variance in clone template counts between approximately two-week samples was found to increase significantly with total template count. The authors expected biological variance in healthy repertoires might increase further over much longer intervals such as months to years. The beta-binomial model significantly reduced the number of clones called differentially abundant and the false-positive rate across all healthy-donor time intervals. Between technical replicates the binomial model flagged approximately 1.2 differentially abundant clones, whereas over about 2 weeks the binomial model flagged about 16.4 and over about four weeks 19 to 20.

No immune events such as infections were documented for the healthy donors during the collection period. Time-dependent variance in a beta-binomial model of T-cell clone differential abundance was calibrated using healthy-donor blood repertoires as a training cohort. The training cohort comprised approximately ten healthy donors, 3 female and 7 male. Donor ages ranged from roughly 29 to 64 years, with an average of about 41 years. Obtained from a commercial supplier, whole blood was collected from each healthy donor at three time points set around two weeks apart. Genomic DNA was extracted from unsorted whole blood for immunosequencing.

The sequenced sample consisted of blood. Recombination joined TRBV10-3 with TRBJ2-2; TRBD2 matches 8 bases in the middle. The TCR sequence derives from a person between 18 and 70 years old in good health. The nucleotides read TGTGCCACCAAGTATCGGCGGGAGGAGGTGTCCGGGGAGCTGTTTTTT. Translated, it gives CATKYRREEVSGELFF.